Following are 14 T cell receptor beta chains from one sample sequenced in a study of T-cell reconstitution after alpha-beta-depleted transplantation in children. Construction of the TCRbeta library involved unique molecular identifiers. In TCRdb, the PCR reads were re-called with MiXCR into one record per CDR3 protein. The sample contains 750,000 to 950,000 distinct CDR3 sequences, roughly 16% of which appear only once. The source material was PBMCs, mostly from graft donor cells, sampled 360 days after TCRalphabeta/CD19-depleted stem cell transplant. These receptors were taken from a male patient younger than 18 who had a stem cell transplant for acute lymphoblastic leukemia, so the T cells may come from the graft donor.

A note on this clonotype: A clone one base away is much larger, so this may be a read error. The chain employs TRBV7-9 and TRBJ1-5; D is undetermined. Germline V CDR1 and CDR2: SEHNR, FQNEAQ (reference sequence). The CDR3 is 12 residues long. This CDR3 reads CTSSTSNQPQHF. CDR3 nucleotides: TGTACCAGCAGCACGAGCAATCAGCCCCAGCATTTT.

This clonotype has only a few counts. This sequence joins TRBV6-1 and TRBJ2-7; D is uncertain. This CDR3 has 15 residues. Looked up from germline, CDR1 is MNHNS and CDR2 is SASEGT. V gave up 6 bases and J gave up 1 base, with 16 bases separating them. The CDR3, as DNA: TGTGCCAGCAGCATTAACAGTTCCCCATCCTACGAGCAGTACTTC. Protein: CASSINSSPSYEQYF.

The sample holds one count of this clonotype. The rearrangement uses TRBV9 and TRBJ1-5; D is ambiguous. With 0 bases removed from V and 3 bases from J, the gap between germline ends came to 13 bases. From germline, CDR1 is SGDLS and CDR2 YYNGEE. This CDR3 is 16 amino acids long. CDR3 DNA: TGTGCCAGCAGCGTAGGCCCTGGGCTAATCAATCAGCCCCAGCATTTT. This encodes CASSVGPGLINQPQHF.

The V and J genes are TRBV7-2 and TRBJ2-4; perhaps D is TRBD1 or TRBD2 (5 bases each). Germline CDR1 and CDR2: SGHTA and FQGNSA. This CDR3 contains 15 residues. V was cut by 3 bases and J by 5 bases, with 14 bases left in between. The CDR3 sequence is CASSLRGYDENIQYF. CDR3 sequence (DNA): TGTGCCAGCAGCTTGAGGGGCTATGATGAAAACATTCAGTACTTC.

This clonotype has more than one count but fewer than ten. The chain uses TRBV29-1 and TRBJ2-7, with D maybe TRBD1 (6 bases). This CDR3 has 14 residues. Germline CDR1 is SQVTM and CDR2 is ANQGSEA. V shed 6 bases and J shed 1 base, with 16 bases lying between them. Here the CDR3 reads CSVLGAGVSYEQYF. CDR3 coding DNA: TGCAGCGTCCTGGGGGCAGGGGTTTCCTACGAGCAGTACTTC.

The chain employs TRBV5-1 and TRBJ2-5; 7 bases match TRBD2. The V segment lost 0 bases and the J segment 1 base; nucleotides outside the gene matches: 9. CDR1 SGHRS and CDR2 YFSETQ come from the germline V gene. This CDR3 contains 17 residues. In DNA, the CDR3 is TGCGCCAGCAGCTTGGGCGTGACTAGCCCAGTCCAAGAGACCCAGTACTTC. Protein: CASSLGVTSPVQETQYF.

This chain links TRBV12-3 or TRBV12-4 with TRBJ2-5; 11 bases line up with TRBD2. The J segment lost 5 bases and the V segment lost 6 bases, leaving 8 bases of the junction unmatched. The CDR3 consists of 15 residues. The CDR3 here is CASRSLSGRAETQYF. CDR3 nucleotides: TGTGCCAGCAGATCCCTTAGCGGGAGGGCGGAGACCCAGTACTTC.

The J gene is TRBJ2-7, the V gene TRBV12-3 or TRBV12-4, with 7 bases lining up with TRBD2. The CDR3 runs to 13 residues. Germline trimming cut 6 bases from V and 5 bases from J; bases unmatched to any gene: 7. The CDR3 region is CASRVGRGHEQYF. CDR3 nucleotide sequence: TGTGCCAGCAGGGTGGGGAGGGGACACGAGCAGTACTTC.

V is TRBV29-1 and J is TRBJ1-2; tentatively, D is TRBD1 (6 bases). The CDR3 runs to 13 residues. The V gene's germline CDR1 is SQVTM and CDR2 ANQGSEA. Trimming stripped 3 bases from V and 5 bases from J, with 13 bases between. In nucleotides, the CDR3 is TGCAGCGTTGACTACAGGGTTCAGTATGGCTACACCTTC. Encoded protein: CSVDYRVQYGYTF.

V usage is TRBV5-1 and J usage is TRBJ1-4; the D is unclear. V was pared by 0 bases and J by 4 bases, with 13 bases between. CDR3 length: 16 amino acids. Germline-derived CDR1 and CDR2 are SGHRS and YFSETQ. The CDR3 DNA sequence: TGCGCCAGCAGCTTGGAAATCGGAGGGTTTAATGAAAAACTGTTTTTT. Its protein is CASSLEIGGFNEKLFF.

This clonotype has more than one count but fewer than ten. V and J are TRBV4-1 and TRBJ2-3; D possibly corresponds to TRBD2 (6 bases). V shed 8 bases and J shed 0 bases, with 18 bases lying between them. Per germline, CDR1 MGHRA and CDR2 YSYEKL. This CDR3 comprises 16 residues. The CDR3 protein is CASGRGTSGSTDTQYF. DNA of the CDR3: TGCGCCAGCGGACGGGGGACGAGCGGGAGCACAGATACGCAGTATTTT.

This clonotype was picked up a small number of times. This chain connects TRBV7-9 to TRBJ2-3; D gene unclear. The CDR3 has 12 amino acids. CDR1 is SEHNR, CDR2 FQNEAQ, per germline (reference sequence). V lost 5 bases and J 7 bases, leaving 10 bases between the germline ends. CDR3 nucleotides: TGTGCCAGCAGCCCCCCGAGCCATACGCAGTATTTT. It codes for CASSPPSHTQYF.

There are a few counts of this clonotype. The gene calls are TRBV6-1 and TRBJ1-5; tentatively, D is TRBD1 (6 bases). V was clipped by 6 bases and J by 6 bases, with 15 bases between them. The CDR3 runs to 14 residues. Germline lookup yields CDR1 MNHNS and CDR2 SASEGT. The CDR3 is CASRQYPRGQPQHF. The CDR3, as DNA: TGTGCCAGCAGACAGTACCCCAGGGGTCAGCCCCAGCATTTT.

The chain uses TRBV2 and TRBJ2-3; 8 nucleotides align to TRBD2. The trim removed 6 bases at V and 4 bases at J, leaving 9 bases unmatched. CDR3 size: 15 residues. CDR1 and CDR2 (germline): SNHLY, FYNNEI. The CDR3 nucleotides are TGTGCCAGCAGGGCCAGCGGGAGTAACCCAGATACGCAGTATTTT. It specifies CASRASGSNPDTQYF.